These T cell receptor beta chains were read from a single sample in a study of radiotherapy plus CTLA-4 blockade in lung cancer. Profiled with immunoSEQ multiplex PCR; TCRdb holds only in-frame clones, not every one. The data contain approximately 46,000 clones, around 84% of them singletons. Sequenced here: peripheral blood, sampled from a patient treated with radiotherapy plus ipilimumab. The receptors were sampled from a human donor with non-small cell lung cancer whose response to radiotherapy plus ipilimumab could not be evaluated. The CDR3 runs from the conserved cysteine through the conserved F or W. A D gene is named only where the DNA matches it firmly. Size values are once, few and many counts, or a class for expanded clones, and some rows have none.

v_gene,abundance,d_gene,j_gene,CDR3nt,CDR3aa
TRBV19,NA,NA,TRBJ1-2,TGTGCCAGTAATTTCGGCTCTCGGGACTATGGCTACACCTTC,CASNFGSRDYGYTF
TRBV5-4,NA,NA,TRBJ1-4,TGTGCCAGCAGCTTGGCCGGGAACCTTAATGAAAAACTGTTTTTT,CASSLAGNLNEKLFF
TRBV9,NA,NA,TRBJ1-3,TGTGCCAGCAACAGGGACTCTGGAAACACCATATATTTT,CASNRDSGNTIYF
TRBV7-9,NA,NA,TRBJ1-4,TGTGCCAGCAGCTTATCTTCCAGGGCCAATGAAAAACTGTTTTTT,CASSLSSRANEKLFF
TRBV11-2,once,TRBD1,TRBJ2-1,TGTGCCAGCAGCCCACCGGGACAGGGGGTAGAGCAGTTCTTC,CASSPPGQGVEQFF
TRBV25-1,NA,TRBD2,TRBJ2-1,TGTGCCAGCAGGGGGGCGGGAGGTGCTAGTCATGAGCAGTTCTTC,CASRGAGGASHEQFF
TRBV18,NA,TRBD1,TRBJ2-1,TGTGCCAGCTCCCTTACCGGGACAGGGTCCTACAATGAGCAGTTCTTC,CASSLTGTGSYNEQFF
TRBV10-3,NA,NA,TRBJ2-2,TGTGCCATCAGTGAGTCGTTTCAGAACACCGGGGAGCTGTTTTTT,CAISESFQNTGELFF
TRBV2,NA,NA,TRBJ2-2,TGTGCCAGCAGTGAAAGAGGTAGATCGAACACCGGGGAGCTGTTTTTT,CASSERGRSNTGELFF
TRBV2,NA,TRBD1,TRBJ2-7,TGTGCCAGCAGTTTTAGGACAGGGTACGAGCAGTACTTC,CASSFRTGYEQYF
TRBV28,once,NA,TRBJ1-5,TGTGCCAGCAGTCCCCCCCCCAGGGTGAGAAGCAATCAGCCCCAGCATTTT,CASSPPPRVRSNQPQHF
TRBV4-3,NA,NA,TRBJ2-6,TGCGCCAGCAGCCAAGATACCAGACAGTATTCTGGGGCCAACGTCCTGACTTTC,CASSQDTRQYSGANVLTF
TRBV7-8,NA,TRBD1,TRBJ2-5,TGTGCCAGCAGCGACGACAGGGTTGGGACCCAGTACTTC,CASSDDRVGTQYF
TRBV20-1,NA,TRBD2,TRBJ2-1,TGCAGTGCTAGTCCTAGCGGGACAGAGTTCTTC,CSASPSGTEFF
TRBV5-1,NA,NA,TRBJ2-6,TGCGCCAGCAGCCCAGGACACCGCTCTGGGGCCAACGTCCTGACTTTC,CASSPGHRSGANVLTF
TRBV7-2,NA,NA,TRBJ1-5,TGTGCCAGCACCACTGGGGGGGCGGGCGGAGCTAATCAGCCCCAGCATTTT,CASTTGGAGGANQPQHF
TRBV10-1,NA,TRBD1,TRBJ1-3,TGCGCCACCCCAACAGGGGCGTCTGGAAACACCATATATTTT,CATPTGASGNTIYF
TRBV6-1,NA,NA,TRBJ1-5,TGTGCCAGCAGTGAAGGGCCAGGGAGGGCTCAGCCCCAGCATTTT,CASSEGPGRAQPQHF
TRBV2,NA,NA,TRBJ2-7,TGTGCCAGCAGGGGGGACGGACTAGAGCAGTACTTC,CASRGDGLEQYF
TRBV28,NA,NA,TRBJ1-3,TGTGCCAGCAGTTTTGTAGGGGATGGAAACACCATATATTTT,CASSFVGDGNTIYF
TRBV27,NA,NA,TRBJ2-2,TGTGCCAGCAGTTATACCAGACAGTTCGCGAACACCGGGGAGCTGTTTTTT,CASSYTRQFANTGELFF
TRBV6-5,NA,NA,TRBJ1-4,TGTGCCAGCAGCAGCCGACAGAGCCAGGGGGAAAAACTGTTTTTT,CASSSRQSQGEKLFF
TRBV6-4,NA,NA,TRBJ2-3,TGTGCCAGCAGTGATGAGGCGGACACAGATACGCAGTATTTT,CASSDEADTDTQYF
TRBV30,NA,NA,TRBJ2-7,TGTGCCTGGAGCCGGGGGGGTACAGGGGTTAACGAGCAGTACTTC,CAWSRGGTGVNEQYF
TRBV5-6,NA,NA,TRBJ2-1,TGTGCCAGCAGCTTTGTTACGGGGGTACTTGCCTACAATGAGCAGTTCTTC,CASSFVTGVLAYNEQFF
TRBV7-9,NA,TRBD1,TRBJ1-1,TGTGCCAGCAGCCCTACGACAGGGGGCTATAAAGTTGGAGCTTTCTTT,CASSPTTGGYKVGAFF
TRBV19,once,TRBD1,TRBJ2-1,TGTGCCAGTAGTTGGACAGGGGGGAGCAATGAGCAGTTCTTC,CASSWTGGSNEQFF
TRBV28,NA,NA,TRBJ2-3,TGTGCCAGCAGTATCCTCCGGACATCTAGCACAGATACGCAGTATTTT,CASSILRTSSTDTQYF
TRBV7-8,NA,NA,TRBJ1-1,TGTGCCAGCAGCTTACAGGGTTCGGGCACTGAAGCTTTCTTT,CASSLQGSGTEAFF
TRBV7-3,NA,NA,TRBJ2-6,TGTGCCAGCAGCTTAACGTATGCAGGGGCTGGGGCCAACGTCCTGACTTTC,CASSLTYAGAGANVLTF
TRBV7-9,NA,NA,TRBJ1-2,TGTGCCAGCAGCTCCGGGACGGGAGACTATGGCTACACCTTC,CASSSGTGDYGYTF
TRBV19,once,NA,TRBJ2-3,TGTGCCAGTAGTCAGGGCCTCACAGATACGCAGTATTTT,CASSQGLTDTQYF
TRBV5-1,once,TRBD2,TRBJ2-1,TGCGCCAGCAGCTTCACCTTCGGCGGGAGAACCTACAATGAGCAGTTCTTC,CASSFTFGGRTYNEQFF
TRBV2,NA,TRBD1,TRBJ1-5,TGTGCCAGCAAAGAAGACAGGGGCAGCAATCAGCCCCAGCATTTT,CASKEDRGSNQPQHF
TRBV27,few,TRBD1,TRBJ1-1,TGTGCCAGCCTCGATAACAGGGGTGGGAACACTGAAGCTTTCTTT,CASLDNRGGNTEAFF
TRBV19,NA,NA,TRBJ2-7,TGTGCCAGTAGCCCTAAAATCATGCAGGTCTACGAGCAGTACTTC,CASSPKIMQVYEQYF
TRBV28,NA,NA,TRBJ2-5,TGTGCCAGCAAATCGGGCGGGGAGACCCAGTACTTC,CASKSGGETQYF
TRBV9,few,TRBD2,TRBJ2-7,TGTGCCAGCAGCGTACTGGGGGGGGACGAGCAGAACTTC,CASSVLGGDEQNF
TRBV28,NA,NA,TRBJ1-5,TGTGCCAGCAGTTACCTACGACTCGGGAGGCAGGGCAGCAATCAGCCCCAGCATTTT,CASSYLRLGRQGSNQPQHF
TRBV9,NA,TRBD1,TRBJ1-4,TGTGCCAGCAGCCCCCGACAGGGTCAGGGGGAAAAACTGTTTTTT,CASSPRQGQGEKLFF
TRBV7-9,NA,TRBD1,TRBJ2-2,TGTGCCAGCAGCGGGGACAGGGAAAACACCTTGGCCGGGGAGCTGTTTTTT,CASSGDRENTLAGELFF
TRBV15,NA,NA,TRBJ2-4,TGTGCCACCAGCAGCGAGGCCAAAAACATTCAGTACTTC,CATSSEAKNIQYF
TRBV7-2,NA,TRBD1,TRBJ2-7,TGTGCCAGCAGCCCATACTACCGGGACAGGAAATACGAGCAGTACTTC,CASSPYYRDRKYEQYF
TRBV7-2,NA,NA,TRBJ2-2,TGTGCCAGCAGCGCAAGAGGCAGGGCTAACGGGGAGCTGTTTTTT,CASSARGRANGELFF
TRBV7-7,NA,TRBD1,TRBJ1-4,TGTGCTAGCAGCTTGGTCGACAGGGGCCGGGGTGAAAAACTGTTTTTT,CASSLVDRGRGEKLFF
TRBV7-2,NA,TRBD1,TRBJ2-7,TGTGCCAGCAGCTTACCAGGGGGCCAGGCCTACGAGCAGTACTTC,CASSLPGGQAYEQYF
TRBV15,NA,TRBD1,TRBJ2-3,TGTGCCACCAGCCCGACAGGGGGCCCAGATACGCAGTATTTT,CATSPTGGPDTQYF
TRBV4-1,NA,NA,TRBJ2-7,TGCGCCAGCAGCCAAGATCGAGGCAGGGTCTACGAGCAGTACTTC,CASSQDRGRVYEQYF
TRBV21-1,NA,NA,TRBJ1-2,TGTGCCAGCAGCAAAGCGAGTTGGTCTCATGGCTACACCTTC,CASSKASWSHGYTF
TRBV5-4,NA,TRBD1,TRBJ2-5,TGTGCCAGCAGATCCGACAGGGCCCAAGAGACCCAGTACTTC,CASRSDRAQETQYF
TRBV5-4,NA,TRBD1,TRBJ2-7,TGTGCCAGCAGCCTGATGACCGGACAGGGCCCCTACGAGCAGTACTTC,CASSLMTGQGPYEQYF
TRBV4-3,NA,NA,TRBJ2-1,TGCGCCAGCAGCCAAGTGGGAGGGGGTGAGCAGTTCTTC,CASSQVGGGEQFF
TRBV18,NA,NA,TRBJ1-5,TGTGCCAGCTCACCGGCCAGGAATTTCAATCAGCCCCAGCATTTT,CASSPARNFNQPQHF
TRBV7-6,NA,NA,TRBJ2-3,TGTGCCAGCAGCTTGGGAACGGGGAGGCCGGATACGCAGTATTTT,CASSLGTGRPDTQYF
TRBV15,NA,TRBD2,TRBJ2-2,TGTGCCACCAGCCCCGGGTTAGGGGAGGGCACCGGGGAGCTGTTTTTT,CATSPGLGEGTGELFF
TRBV18,NA,NA,TRBJ2-1,TGTGCCAGCTCTCTCACTAGCAGCTCCTACAATGAGCAGTTCTTC,CASSLTSSSYNEQFF
TRBV5-8,NA,NA,TRBJ2-3,TGTGCCAGCAGCTTCAGGGATGGGGGCACTGCGCAGTATTTT,CASSFRDGGTAQYF
TRBV11-1,once,TRBD2,TRBJ2-7,TGTGCCAGCAGCTTAGACGGGGGGTACGAGCAGTACTTC,CASSLDGGYEQYF
TRBV6-1,NA,NA,TRBJ2-1,TGTGCCAGCAGTGAATATTGGAGGAATGAGCAGTTCTTC,CASSEYWRNEQFF